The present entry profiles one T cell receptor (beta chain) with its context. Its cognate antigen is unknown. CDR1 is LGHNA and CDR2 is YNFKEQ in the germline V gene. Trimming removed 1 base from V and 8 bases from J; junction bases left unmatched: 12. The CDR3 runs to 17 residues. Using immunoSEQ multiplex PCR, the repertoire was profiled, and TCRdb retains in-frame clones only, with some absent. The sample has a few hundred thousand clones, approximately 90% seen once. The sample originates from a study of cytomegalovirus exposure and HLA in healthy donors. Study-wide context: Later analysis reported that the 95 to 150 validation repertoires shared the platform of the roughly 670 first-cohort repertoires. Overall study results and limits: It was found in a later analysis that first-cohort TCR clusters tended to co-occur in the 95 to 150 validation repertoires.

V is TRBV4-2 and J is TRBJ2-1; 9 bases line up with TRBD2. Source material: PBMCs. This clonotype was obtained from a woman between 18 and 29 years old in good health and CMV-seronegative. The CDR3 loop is CASSQVGAGGPNYEQFF. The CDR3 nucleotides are TGTGCCAGCAGCCAAGTTGGGGCGGGAGGGCCAAACTATGAGCAGTTCTTC.